The clone carrying this T cell receptor (beta chain) was counted only a few times. The target antigen is unknown. This entry belongs to a study of tumor-infiltrating lymphocytes in primary liver carcinoma. Study-level information: Each of the samples returned roughly 3.5 to 8 million productive TCRbeta reads (a yield similar across tissue types). Findings and limits, study-wide: Tumors had a significantly higher top-250-clone fraction than blood (p = 0.039). Less overlap was seen in tumor-adjacent and tumor-blood pairs than in tumor region pairs.

Unsorted whole blood served as the source of blood RNA, and germline DNA was extracted as well. The collection of approximately 4.1 milliliters of peripheral blood preceded surgery. Starting material of about 450 ng total RNA yielded TCR beta cDNA via a constant-region primer. Slightly modified ARM-PCR, run as three nested multiplex PCR rounds, produced the TCR beta libraries. One entry per CDR3 protein, called by TCRdb with MiXCR from the multiplex PCR reads. The sample has 330,000 or so distinct CDR3 sequences, roughly 61% seen once. This sequence was found in a man aged 40-49 years with primary liver carcinoma and hepatitis B virus infection. Material for sequencing was peripheral blood.

This CDR3 reads CASSSMTGGGNSPLHF. Written as DNA, the CDR3 is TGTGCCAGCAGCTCCATGACAGGGGGCGGTAATTCACCCCTCCACTTT. V gene TRBV5-6 combines with J gene TRBJ1-6; 10 bases agree with TRBD1. The CDR3 has 16 amino acids. Trimming removed 3 bases from V and 6 bases from J; junction bases left unmatched: 6. Germline CDR1 reads SGHDT; CDR2 reads YYEEEE.